This T cell receptor (beta chain) came from a study of CD8 T cells in Susac syndrome. Random hexamers were used to reverse transcribe an amount of about 0.45 to 1 ug RNA. The authors amplified TCR beta CDR3 across 54 Vbeta and 13 Jbeta using immunoSEQ multiplex PCR. TCRdb re-analysed the immunoSEQ multiplex PCR reads in MiXCR, keeping a single row per CDR3 protein. Of about 130,000 distinct CDR3 sequences in the sample, around 94% were seen once. Germline CDR1 and CDR2: SQVTM and ANQGSEA. V lost 4 bases to trimming and J lost 2 bases, with 5 bases between them. The CDR3 runs 11 residues. This clonotype was obtained from a human donor in good health. The chain links TRBV29-1 to TRBJ2-5, with unresolved D. Sample: CD4+ T cells from PBMCs. The DNA of the CDR3 is TGCAGCGTTGGGTTTCAAGAGACCCAGTACTTC. As protein: CSVGFQETQYF.